The 25 T cell receptor beta chains below come from one sample, sequenced in a study of cytomegalovirus exposure and HLA in healthy donors. Primers for the PCR totalled 60 Vbeta and 13 Jbeta. TCRdb's table, derived via immunoSEQ multiplex PCR, lists solely in-frame clones and lacks some. Among 200,000 or so clones listed, around four fifths were seen once. Source material: PBMCs. The receptors were gathered from a woman aged 50 to 65 in good health and CMV-seropositive.

The V call is TRBV5-4, the J call TRBJ2-2; possibly TRBD2 for D (5 bases). V was clipped by 4 bases and J by 8 bases, with 15 bases between them. Per germline, CDR1 SGHNT and CDR2 YYREEE (reference sequence). The CDR3 is 14 amino acids. CDR3 sequence (DNA): TGTGCCAGCAGCCCGAGGGTCGGGGAGGGGGAGCTGTTTTTT. This sequence encodes CASSPRVGEGELFF.

Note on this clone: One end of the junction is discordant with germline, which a read error may explain. In the same sample, other DNA sequences code for this CDR3. The chain carries TRBV6-6 and TRBJ1-4; D is undetermined. From germline, CDR1 is MNHNY and CDR2 SVGAGI (reference sequence). This CDR3 is built from 14 residues. For the CDR3, the DNA is TGTGCCAGCAGATATCTAAGAACTAATGAAAAGCTGTTTTTT. It yields the protein CASRYLRTNEKLFF.

The chain employs TRBV7-9 and TRBJ2-7; TRBD1 matches at 7 bases. The V segment lost 5 bases and the J segment 0 bases; nucleotides outside the gene matches: 4. Germline V lookup: CDR1 SEHNR, CDR2 FQNEAQ (reference sequence). This CDR3 has 14 amino acids. DNA of the CDR3: TGTGCCAGCAGCCCGGGACAGCTCTCCTACGAGCAGTACTTC. This encodes CASSPGQLSYEQYF. Based on the CDR3 plus reference TRBV7-9 and TRBJ2-7, the full variable domain is DTGVSQNPRHKITKRGQNVTFRCDPISEHNRLYWYRQTLGQGPEFLTYFQNEAQLEKSRLLSDRFSAERPKGSFSTLEIQRTEQGDSAMYLCASSPGQLSYEQYFGPGTRLTVT.

This chain uses TRBV9 with TRBJ1-1; D remains unclear. CDR1 and CDR2 (germline): SGDLS, YYNGEE. V was trimmed by 4 bases and J by 6 bases, leaving 19 bases between them. This CDR3 is built from 15 residues. The CDR3 DNA follows: TGTGCCAGCAGCCCAGGCGGCGGGGATATCTCTGAAGCTTTCTTT. Residues: CASSPGGGDISEAFF.

V and J are TRBV29-1 and TRBJ2-1; 10 bases fit TRBD1. The V segment lost 2 bases and the J segment 6 bases; nucleotides outside the gene matches: 7. CDR1 SQVTM and CDR2 ANQGSEA come from the germline V gene. The CDR3 is 15 residues long. CDR3 in amino acids: CSVEPGTGAFNEQFF. The CDR3, as DNA: TGCAGCGTTGAACCCGGGACAGGGGCTTTCAATGAGCAGTTCTTC.

A few counts support this clone. The gene calls are TRBV9 and TRBJ2-2; 7 bases fit TRBD2. From germline, CDR1 is SGDLS and CDR2 YYNGEE. V shed 4 bases, J shed 2 bases, and the junction held 11 bases outside the gene matches. The CDR3 spans 17 residues. The CDR3 here is CASSPIAVAGNTGELFF. The CDR3 nucleotides read TGTGCCAGCAGCCCCATAGCAGTAGCGGGTAACACCGGGGAGCTGTTTTTT. Using reference TRBV9 and TRBJ2-2 for the parts outside the CDR3, the full variable domain is DSGVTQTPKHLITATGQRVTLRCSPRSGDLSVYWYQQSLDQGLQFLIQYYNGEERAKGNILERFSAQQFPDLHSELNLSSLELGDSALYFCASSPIAVAGNTGELFFGEGSRLTVL.

CDR3 coding DNA: TGCGCCAGCAGCTTATTAGCGGGAGGGGAGACCCAGTACTTC. Protein: CASSLLAGGETQYF. The genes are TRBV5-1 and TRBJ2-5; 11 nucleotides line up with TRBD2. Per germline, CDR1 SGHRS and CDR2 YFSETQ. The V gene end was trimmed by 2 bases and the J gene end by 5 bases; junction bases not matched to a gene: 2. The CDR3 covers 14 residues.

The V gene is TRBV11-1, the J gene TRBJ2-1; D ambiguous. The CDR3 is 13 amino acids. The germline V gene has CDR1 SGHAT and CDR2 FQDESV (reference sequence). With 1 base removed from V and 7 bases from J, the gap between germline ends came to 8 bases. CDR3 sequence reads: CASSLVEWNEQFF. The CDR3 DNA is TGTGCCAGCAGCTTAGTGGAGTGGAATGAGCAGTTCTTC.

This chain connects TRBV28 to TRBJ2-2; D might be TRBD2 (5 bases). Trimming left V 4 bases short and J 0 bases short, with 15 bases between. This CDR3 region has 17 residues. In germline, CDR1 is MDHEN, CDR2 SYDVKM. The CDR3 region has the DNA TGTGCCAGCAGTTCAAGCGGACCCTGGACGAACACCGGGGAGCTGTTTTTT. It codes for CASSSSGPWTNTGELFF.

The chain joins TRBV7-2 to TRBJ2-1; no clear D gene. Trimming pared 3 bases from V and 9 bases from J, leaving 6 bases between. CDR1 is SGHTA and CDR2 is FQGNSA in the germline V gene. CDR3 length: 11 amino acids. The CDR3 DNA reads as TGTGCCAGCAGCTTGAGATCTGAGCAGTTCTTC. Protein sequence: CASSLRSEQFF.

The rearrangement joins TRBV9 to TRBJ2-5; weak D call: TRBD2 (6 bases). The CDR3 length is 15 residues. The germline V gene has CDR1 SGDLS and CDR2 YYNGEE. The V end was cut by 0 bases, the J end by 0 bases, with 9 bases between. The CDR3 reads CASSVGWDYQETQYF. The CDR3 DNA reads TGTGCCAGCAGCGTAGGATGGGACTACCAAGAGACCCAGTACTTC.

The V call is TRBV18, the J call TRBJ2-5, with D tentatively TRBD1 (6 bases). The J call could be wrong; TRBJ2-7 is a better fit for the DNA end. CDR1 KGHSH and CDR2 LQKENI come from the germline V gene. The CDR3 is made up of 14 amino acids. The CDR3 spells CASSPAGRGYEQYF. The DNA of the CDR3 is TGTGCCAGCTCACCAGCCGGAAGGGGGTACGAGCAGTACTTC.

The gene calls are TRBV27 and TRBJ1-6; 11 bases match TRBD1. This CDR3 is 18 amino acids long. V gave up 6 bases and J gave up 4 bases; unmatched junction bases: 11. CDR1 and CDR2 from the germline V gene are MNHEY and SMNVEV (reference sequence). The CDR3 sequence: CASRGQGVGLLYNSPLHF. CDR3 sequence (DNA): TGTGCCAGCAGGGGACAGGGGGTTGGGCTCCTATATAATTCACCCCTCCACTTT.

The J gene is TRBJ2-2, the V gene TRBV7-2; D gene uncertain. Germline V lookup: CDR1 SGHTA, CDR2 FQGNSA. The V end was cut by 6 bases, the J end by 6 bases, with 11 bases between. This CDR3 is 13 amino acids long. The CDR3 sequence: CASSIGSSGELFF. CDR3 sequence (DNA): TGTGCCAGCAGTATCGGGTCGTCCGGGGAGCTGTTTTTT.

The V call is TRBV29-1, the J call TRBJ2-2, with D maybe TRBD2 (5 bases). V shed 6 bases and J shed 3 bases, with 14 bases lying between them. Germline V gene sequence: CDR1 SQVTM, CDR2 ANQGSEA. This CDR3 spans 14 amino acids. As DNA, the CDR3 is TGCAGCGTGGCGGGCGAGGCGTACACCGGGGAGCTGTTTTTT. Amino acids: CSVAGEAYTGELFF.

The chain uses TRBV27 and TRBJ2-7; D is unclear. The CDR3 is made up of 15 amino acids. Trimming removed 6 bases from V and 2 bases from J, with 17 bases in between. CDR1 and CDR2 from the germline V gene are MNHEY and SMNVEV (reference sequence). The DNA for the CDR3 is TGTGCCAGCAGGAGTGGCAGCGAACCACCCTACGAGCAGTACTTC. Translated, it gives CASRSGSEPPYEQYF.

As for this clone: At one end, the junction sequence differs from germline, possibly due to a read error. V usage is TRBV7-9 and J usage is TRBJ2-3; D is unresolved. The CDR3 has 13 residues. Germline CDR1 reads SEHNR; CDR2 reads FQNEAQ (reference sequence). CDR3 in DNA: TGTTCCAGCAGCTTAGCCCCTAGTCAAACGCAGTATTTT. This encodes CSSSLAPSQTQYF.

The chain uses TRBV7-2 and TRBJ2-1, with 10 bases matching TRBD2. There are 15 residues in the CDR3. The germline V gene has CDR1 SGHTA and CDR2 FQGNSA. With V trimmed by 4 bases and J by 4 bases, 4 bases remained unmatched. CDR3 nucleotide sequence: TGTGCCAGCAGCTCACTAGCGGGGCTTTACAATGAGCAGTTCTTC. This translates into CASSSLAGLYNEQFF.

The chain couples TRBV6-5 to TRBJ1-4; 8 bases agree with TRBD1. V dropped 5 bases and J dropped 5; count of bases not matched to a gene: 4. The germline V gene encodes CDR1 MNHEY and CDR2 SVGAGI. The CDR3 spans 14 residues. The CDR3 DNA sequence: TGTGCCAGCAGTCGTAGGACAGGGAATGAAAAACTGTTTTTT. Its translation: CASSRRTGNEKLFF.

The rearrangement links TRBV18 to TRBJ2-5; the match to TRBD1 covers 8 bases. CDR1 and CDR2 (germline): KGHSH, LQKENI. This CDR3 spans 16 amino acids. The V gene end was trimmed by 3 bases and the J gene end by 3 bases; junction bases not matched to a gene: 9. CDR3 DNA sequence: TGTGCCAGCTCACCTTGGGACAGGTCAAAAAAAGAGACCCAGTACTTC. This codes for CASSPWDRSKKETQYF.

This clone was detected only once. The rearrangement links TRBV20-1 to TRBJ2-1; the match to TRBD2 covers 8 bases. This CDR3 spans 11 amino acids. CDR1 is DFQATT, CDR2 SNEGSKA, per germline (reference sequence). CDR3 region: CRLAAFNEQFF. The DNA for the CDR3 is TGCAGACTAGCGGCCTTCAATGAGCAGTTCTTC.

About this clone itself: At one of its ends the junction is not consistent with the germline gene, which may arise from a read error. This chain uses TRBV7-9 with TRBJ1-1; unclear D gene. The CDR3 contains 14 residues. Germline CDR1 is SEHNR and CDR2 is FQNEAQ (reference sequence). The CDR3 bases are TGTTCCAGCAGCCTCTCAGGCGCCCACACTGAAGCTTTCTTT. It codes for CSSSLSGAHTEAFF.

V gene TRBV25-1 combines with J gene TRBJ2-1; D ambiguous. Germline V gene lookup returns CDR1 MGHDK and CDR2 SYGVNS. The CDR3 runs to 15 residues. V lost 6 bases to trimming and J lost 2 bases, with 14 bases between them. CDR3 DNA: TGTGCCAGCAGCCCCCCCGAGGTAGCCTACAATGAGCAGTTCTTC. Its translation is CASSPPEVAYNEQFF.

The chain employs TRBV4-3 and TRBJ2-7; the D gene is possibly TRBD1 (5 bases). CDR3 length: 17 amino acids. Germline CDR1 LGHNA, CDR2 YSLEER. The V gene lost 4 bases and the J gene lost 0 bases, with 19 bases spanning the gap. The CDR3 here is CASSLKNGDSPSYEQYF. In DNA, the CDR3 is TGCGCCAGCAGCCTAAAAAACGGTGACAGTCCCTCCTACGAGCAGTACTTC.

The gene calls are TRBV27 and TRBJ2-3; D not certain. The CDR3 covers 17 residues. CDR1 and CDR2 (germline): MNHEY, SMNVEV (reference sequence). V was trimmed by 0 bases and J by 0 bases, leaving 13 bases between them. DNA of the CDR3: TGTGCCAGCAGTTTATCGTGGGCAGGTCATAGCACAGATACGCAGTATTTT. Its protein is CASSLSWAGHSTDTQYF.